This entry is about one T cell receptor (beta chain). Germline CDR1 LNHDA, CDR2 SQIVND (reference sequence). This CDR3 has 14 residues. V gave up 7 bases and J gave up 5 bases, with 14 bases separating them. In the original analysis: Reference gene primer amplification yielded estimated nucleated cell counts. Profiled with immunoSEQ multiplex PCR; TCRdb holds only in-frame clones, not every one. That table is the source of V, J and clone size, and D and trimming were worked out from the DNA. The sample has around 200,000 clones, over 80% seen once. These data originate in a study of blood T cell repertoires in COVID-19. As for the study in general: Sources were T cells, B-cell-depleted T cells, or PBMCs; the material itself was cDNA or gDNA.

Specimen: PBMCs or T cells enriched from blood (not recorded which). This TCR was recovered from a man aged 25 to 45 who had recovered from COVID-19. V and J are TRBV19 and TRBJ2-2; D may be TRBD1 (6 bases). The DNA for the CDR3 is TGTGCCAGTACCTCTCAGGGGACGACCGGGGAGCTGTTTTTT. This translates into CASTSQGTTGELFF.